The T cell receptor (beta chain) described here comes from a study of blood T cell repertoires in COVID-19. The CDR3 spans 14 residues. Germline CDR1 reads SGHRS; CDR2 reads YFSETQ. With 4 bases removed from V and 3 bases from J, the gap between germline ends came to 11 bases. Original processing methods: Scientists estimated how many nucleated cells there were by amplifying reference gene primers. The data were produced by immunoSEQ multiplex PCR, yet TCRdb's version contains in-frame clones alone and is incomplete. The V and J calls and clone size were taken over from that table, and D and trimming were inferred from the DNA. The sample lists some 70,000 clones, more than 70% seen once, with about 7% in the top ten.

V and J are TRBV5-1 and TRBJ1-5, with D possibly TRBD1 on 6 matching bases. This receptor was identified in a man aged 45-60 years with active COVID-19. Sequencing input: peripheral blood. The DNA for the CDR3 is TGCGCCAGCAGCCCGGACAGCCTCAATCAGCCCCAGCATTTT. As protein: CASSPDSLNQPQHF.